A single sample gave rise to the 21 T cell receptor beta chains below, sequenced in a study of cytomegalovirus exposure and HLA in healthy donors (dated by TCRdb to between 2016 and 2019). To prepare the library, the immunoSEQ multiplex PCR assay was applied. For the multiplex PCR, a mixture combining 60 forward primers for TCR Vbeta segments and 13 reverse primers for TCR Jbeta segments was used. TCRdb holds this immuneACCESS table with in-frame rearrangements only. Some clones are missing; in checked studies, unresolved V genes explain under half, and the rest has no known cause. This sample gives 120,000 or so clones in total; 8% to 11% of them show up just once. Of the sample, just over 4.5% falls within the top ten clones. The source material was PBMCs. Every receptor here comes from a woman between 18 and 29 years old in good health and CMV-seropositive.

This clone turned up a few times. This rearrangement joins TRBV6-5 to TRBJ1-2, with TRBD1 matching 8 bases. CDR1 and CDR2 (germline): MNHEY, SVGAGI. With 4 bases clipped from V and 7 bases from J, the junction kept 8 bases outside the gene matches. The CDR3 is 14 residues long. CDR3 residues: CASSLAQGGAGYTF. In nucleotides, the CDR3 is TGTGCCAGCAGTTTGGCACAGGGGGGAGCTGGCTACACCTTC.

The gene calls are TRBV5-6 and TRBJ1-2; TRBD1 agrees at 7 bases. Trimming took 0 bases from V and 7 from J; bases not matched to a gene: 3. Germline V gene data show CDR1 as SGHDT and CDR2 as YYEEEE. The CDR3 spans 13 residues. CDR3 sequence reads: CASSLDPGGGYTF. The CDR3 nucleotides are TGTGCCAGCAGCTTGGACCCAGGGGGTGGCTACACCTTC.

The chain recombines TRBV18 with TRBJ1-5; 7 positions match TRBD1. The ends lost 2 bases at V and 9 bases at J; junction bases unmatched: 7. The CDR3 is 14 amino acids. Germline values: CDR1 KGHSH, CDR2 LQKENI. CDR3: CASSPRDSAMPQHF. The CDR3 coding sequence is TGTGCCAGCTCACCAAGGGACAGTGCAATGCCCCAGCATTTT.

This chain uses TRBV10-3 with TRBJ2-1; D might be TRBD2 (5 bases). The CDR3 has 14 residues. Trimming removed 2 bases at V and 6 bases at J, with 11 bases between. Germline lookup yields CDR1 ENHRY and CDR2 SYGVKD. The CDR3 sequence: CAISEKLDINEQFF. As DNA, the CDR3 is TGTGCCATCAGTGAGAAACTAGACATCAATGAGCAGTTCTTC.

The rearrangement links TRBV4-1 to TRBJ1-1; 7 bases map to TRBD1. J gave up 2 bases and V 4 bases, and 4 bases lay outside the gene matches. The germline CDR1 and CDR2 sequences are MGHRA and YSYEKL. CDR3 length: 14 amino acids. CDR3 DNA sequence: TGCGCCAGCAGCCTTAGGGGGCTAAACACTGAAGCTTTCTTT. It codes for CASSLRGLNTEAFF.

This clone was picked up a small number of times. DNA of the CDR3: TGTGCCAGCAGTCCTACCTCGACTAGCATCATGGATACGCAGTATTTT. Protein: CASSPTSTSIMDTQYF. The rearrangement uses TRBV6-6 and TRBJ2-3; 7 nucleotides agree with TRBD2. Germline CDR1 is MNHNY and CDR2 is SVGAGI (reference sequence). Trimming cost V 5 bases and J 6 bases; bases outside gene matches: 14. The CDR3 has 16 amino acids.

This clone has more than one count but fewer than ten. CDR3 bases: TGTGCCAGCAGTGGGGACAGGGATTTGTCTGGCTACACCTTC. It translates to CASSGDRDLSGYTF. The chain uses TRBV2 and TRBJ1-2, with TRBD1 matching over 9 bases. V shed 4 bases and J 7 bases; nucleotides not matched to a gene: 7. The CDR3 contains 14 residues. Germline CDR1 is SNHLY and CDR2 is FYNNEI. The variable domain in full, completed from reference TRBV2 and TRBJ1-2, reads EPEVTQTPSHQVTQMGQEVILRCVPISNHLYFYWYRQILGQKVEFLVSFYNNEISEKSEIFDDQFSVERPDGSNFTLKIRSTKLEDSAMYFCASSGDRDLSGYTFGSGTRLTVV.

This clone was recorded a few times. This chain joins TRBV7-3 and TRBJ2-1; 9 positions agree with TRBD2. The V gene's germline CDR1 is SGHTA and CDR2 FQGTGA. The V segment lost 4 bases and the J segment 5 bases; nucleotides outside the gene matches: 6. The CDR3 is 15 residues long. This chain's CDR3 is CASSSGLATHNEQFF. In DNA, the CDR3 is TGTGCCAGCAGCTCCGGACTAGCGACCCACAATGAGCAGTTCTTC.

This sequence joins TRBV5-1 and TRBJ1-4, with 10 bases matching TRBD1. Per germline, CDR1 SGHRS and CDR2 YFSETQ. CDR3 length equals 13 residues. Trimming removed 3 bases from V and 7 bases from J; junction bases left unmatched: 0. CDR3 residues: CASSWDRGEKLFF. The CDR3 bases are TGCGCCAGCAGCTGGGACAGGGGTGAAAAACTGTTTTTT.

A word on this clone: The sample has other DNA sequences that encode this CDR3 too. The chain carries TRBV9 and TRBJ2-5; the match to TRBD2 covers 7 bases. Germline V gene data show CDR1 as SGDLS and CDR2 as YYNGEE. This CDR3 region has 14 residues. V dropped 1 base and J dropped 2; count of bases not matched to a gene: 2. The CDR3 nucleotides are TGTGCCAGCAGCGTATACGGGGGGCAAGAGACCCAGTACTTC. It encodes CASSVYGGQETQYF.

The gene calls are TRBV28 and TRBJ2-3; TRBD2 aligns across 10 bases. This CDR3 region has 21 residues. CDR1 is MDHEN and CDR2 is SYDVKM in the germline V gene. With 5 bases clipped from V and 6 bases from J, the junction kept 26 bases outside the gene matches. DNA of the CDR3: TGTGCCAGCAGTCCCCCTAGCGGGAGCCTTATTCAATCCTTGGCCCGGGATACGCAGTATTTT. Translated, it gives CASSPPSGSLIQSLARDTQYF. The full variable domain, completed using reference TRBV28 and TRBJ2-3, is DVKVTQSSRYLVKRTGEKVFLECVQDMDHENMFWYRQDPGLGLRLIYFSYDVKMKEKGDIPEGYSVSREKKERFSLILESASTNQTSMYLCASSPPSGSLIQSLARDTQYFGPGTRLTVL.

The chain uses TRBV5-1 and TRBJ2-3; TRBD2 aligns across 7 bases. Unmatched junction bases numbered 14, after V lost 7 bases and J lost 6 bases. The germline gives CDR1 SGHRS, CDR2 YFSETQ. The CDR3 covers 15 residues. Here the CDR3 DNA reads TGCGCCAGCCTGGAGGGCGGGAGTCTTACGGATACGCAGTATTTT. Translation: CASLEGGSLTDTQYF.

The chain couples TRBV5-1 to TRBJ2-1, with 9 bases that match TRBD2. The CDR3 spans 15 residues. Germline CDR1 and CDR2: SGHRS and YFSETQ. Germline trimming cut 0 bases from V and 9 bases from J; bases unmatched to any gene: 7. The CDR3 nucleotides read TGCGCCAGCAGCTTGGAGGGGACTAGCTTTTTTGAGCAGTTCTTC. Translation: CASSLEGTSFFEQFF.

CDR3 protein: CASSSGDIAEQYF. The CDR3 DNA reads TGTGCCAGTAGTTCGGGAGATATCGCCGAGCAGTACTTC. V gene TRBV19 combines with J gene TRBJ2-7; TRBD2 might be the D (6 bases). The length of the CDR3 is 13 residues. The V and J ends lost 5 bases and 6 bases respectively, with 14 bases between them. Germline V CDR1 and CDR2: LNHDA, SQIVND (reference sequence).

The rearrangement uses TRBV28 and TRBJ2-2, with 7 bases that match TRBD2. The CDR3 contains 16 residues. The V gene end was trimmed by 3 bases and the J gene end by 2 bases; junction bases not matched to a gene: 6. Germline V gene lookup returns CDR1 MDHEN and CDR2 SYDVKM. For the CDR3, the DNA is TGTGCCAGCAGTTTTCGCCTAGCGGATAACACCGGGGAGCTGTTTTTT. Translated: CASSFRLADNTGELFF.

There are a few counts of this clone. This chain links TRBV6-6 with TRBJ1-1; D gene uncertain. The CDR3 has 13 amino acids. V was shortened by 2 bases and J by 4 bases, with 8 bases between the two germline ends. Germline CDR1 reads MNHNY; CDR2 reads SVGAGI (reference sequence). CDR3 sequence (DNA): TGTGCCAGCAGTTACAACGAGTCCACTGAAGCTTTCTTT. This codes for CASSYNESTEAFF.

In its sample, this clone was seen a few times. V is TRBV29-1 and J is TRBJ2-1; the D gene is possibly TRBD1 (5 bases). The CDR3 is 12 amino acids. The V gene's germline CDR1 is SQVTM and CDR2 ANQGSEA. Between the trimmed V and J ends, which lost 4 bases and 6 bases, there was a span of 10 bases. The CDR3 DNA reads TGCAGCGTTGCTCAGGGCTTCAATGAGCAGTTCTTC. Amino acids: CSVAQGFNEQFF.

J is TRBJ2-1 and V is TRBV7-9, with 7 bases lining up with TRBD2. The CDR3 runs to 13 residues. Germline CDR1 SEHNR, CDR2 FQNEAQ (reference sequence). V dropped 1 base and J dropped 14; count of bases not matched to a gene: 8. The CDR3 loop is CASSLVGGSPKFF. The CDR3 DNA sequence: TGTGCCAGCAGCTTAGTGGGCGGGAGCCCGAAGTTCTTC.

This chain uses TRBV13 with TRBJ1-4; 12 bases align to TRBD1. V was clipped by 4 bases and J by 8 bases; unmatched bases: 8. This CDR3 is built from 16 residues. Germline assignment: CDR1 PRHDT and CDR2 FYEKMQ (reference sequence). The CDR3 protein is CASSSTSGTGGEKLFF. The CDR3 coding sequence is TGTGCCAGCAGCTCCACTTCCGGGACAGGGGGCGAAAAACTGTTTTTT.

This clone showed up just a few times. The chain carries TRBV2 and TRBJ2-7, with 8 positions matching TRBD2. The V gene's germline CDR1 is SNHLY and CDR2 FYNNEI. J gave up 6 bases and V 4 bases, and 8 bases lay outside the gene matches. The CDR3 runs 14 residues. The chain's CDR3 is CASSAGGARFEQYF. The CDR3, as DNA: TGTGCCAGCAGTGCCGGGGGGGCGCGTTTCGAGCAGTACTTC.

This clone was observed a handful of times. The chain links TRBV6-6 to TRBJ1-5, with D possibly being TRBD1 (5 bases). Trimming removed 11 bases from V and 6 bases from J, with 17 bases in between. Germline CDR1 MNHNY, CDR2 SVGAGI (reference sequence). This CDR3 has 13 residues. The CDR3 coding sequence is TGTGCCGGAGGGCGGGGGGAGGCTCAGCCCCAGCATTTT. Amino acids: CAGGRGEAQPQHF.